This paragraph covers one T cell receptor (beta chain) sequence. It has no known antigen specificity. No qualities accompany the bases; no much larger clone lies one base away. TCRbeta CDR3 regions were amplified from genomic DNA by means of the immunoSEQ Assay, a bias-controlled multiplex PCR. The authors' analysis ran thus. The number of nucleated cells in each sample was estimated from the amplification of reference gene primers within the assay. To quantify the absolute abundance of each unique TCRbeta CDR3 rearrangement, sequence reads were collapsed and filtered. For each sample, productive Simpson clonality was calculated as the square root of Simpson's diversity index over productive rearrangements. In TCRdb, the immuneACCESS table is reduced to in-frame sequences with V and J assigned. These tables do not hold every clone; where another copy was compared, an unresolved V gene accounts for under half, and the others remain unexplained. The V and J calls and clone size are taken from that table; D and trimming were inferred from the DNA. The sample includes around 40,000 clones, with 80% to 90% observed a single time. The top ten hold more than 7% of the sample.

This record comes from a study of blood T cell repertoires in COVID-19 (dated by TCRdb to the early 2020s). Notes on the research overall: Collaborator samples came from the United States, Italy and Spain and covered acute and convalescent phases of COVID-19. The material from the prospective study consisted of cDNA or gDNA derived from T cells, B-cell-depleted T cells, or PBMCs. The dataset comprised deeply sampled blood TCRbeta repertoires from subjects exposed to, actively infected with, or recovered from COVID-19. The repertoires were released in a freely available public database meant as a resource for research on the immune response to SARS-CoV-2. The samples were drawn from the first 160 participants of the ongoing ImmuneRACE study and from 1,254 subjects provided by 6 global collaborators. Nearly every sample came with metadata listing a de-identified subject ID, COVID-19 status, age in years and sex. Where available, HLA class I and class II types were taken from metadata supplied by the sample provider and were not determined by assay-based typing. Beyond this particular receptor, the publication reports: The amount of clinical and demographic metadata varied by source and participant and was provided uncurated.

Each collaborating institution followed its own protocols to collect whole blood in K2EDTA tubes. For TCRbeta analysis, collaborators shipped samples in one of three forms: frozen whole blood, isolated PBMCs, or DNA extracted from either of those sample types. The germline V end is reduced by 4 bases and the J end by 8 bases; junction bases left unmatched: 11. Inclusive of the bounding cysteine and phenylalanine, the CDR3 is 14 residues long. Just CDR3 DNA is preserved here, 42 bases in frame from base 1. The germline V gene encodes CDR1 SGHRS and CDR2 YFSETQ. The receptor was isolated from a man aged 30 to 39 with active or convalescent COVID-19. The rearranged segments are TRBV5-1 and TRBJ1-2, with TRBD1 identical over 7 junction bases. The sample was peripheral blood. The CDR3 reads CASSLDREFSGYTF. The nucleotide sequence is TGCGCCAGCAGCCTAGACAGGGAGTTTAGCGGCTACACCTTC. The full variable domain, completed from the reference TRBV5-1 and TRBJ1-2 proteins outside the CDR3, reads KAGVTQTPRYLIKTRGQQVTLSCSPISGHRSVSWYQQTPGQGLQFLFEYFSETQRNKGNFPGRFSGRQFSNSRSEMNVSTLELGDSALYLCASSLDREFSGYTFGSGTRLTVV.